The 18 T cell receptor beta chains in this list originate from one sample, sequenced in a study of pediatric ulcerative colitis. One to two pinch biopsies were taken from the rectum during colonoscopy. Sequencing used immunoSEQ multiplex PCR; TCRdb keeps in-frame clones, though not all of them. The data show roughly 16,000 clones, with roughly three quarters seen just once and around 6.9% held by the top ten. Specimen: gut tissue. The receptors here all came from a boy aged 10-17 years who was a control in a study of pediatric ulcerative colitis.

The chain uses TRBV2 and TRBJ2-5; D uncertain. This CDR3 is built from 14 residues. Trimming took 2 bases from V and 1 from J, leaving 8 bases between them. Germline V gene data show CDR1 as SNHLY and CDR2 as FYNNEI. CDR3: CASSEYAGQETQYF. The CDR3 DNA reads TGTGCCAGCAGTGAATACGCAGGCCAAGAGACCCAGTACTTC.

The chain employs TRBV6-1 and TRBJ1-1; no definite D call. CDR3 length: 18 residues. V lost 1 base to trimming and J lost 1 base, with 19 bases between them. Germline-derived CDR1 and CDR2 are MNHNS and SASEGT. The CDR3 sequence: CASSEGSTRRLGNTEAFF. CDR3 in DNA: TGTGCCAGCAGTGAAGGATCGACTAGAAGGCTGGGGAACACTGAAGCTTTCTTT.

The rearrangement joins TRBV2 to TRBJ1-4; tentatively, D is TRBD1 (5 bases). CDR1 SNHLY and CDR2 FYNNEI come from the germline V gene. The CDR3 contains 15 residues. Deletions cut 8 bases from V and 2 bases from J, with 15 bases between. The CDR3 loop is CASRQKGLTNEKLFF. CDR3 sequence (DNA): TGTGCCAGCCGGCAGAAGGGGTTGACTAATGAAAAACTGTTTTTT.

The V and J genes are TRBV9 and TRBJ1-4, with a possible D match to TRBD1 (6 bases). The CDR3 has 15 residues. From germline, CDR1 is SGDLS and CDR2 YYNGEE. Trimming pared 2 bases from V and 0 bases from J, leaving 8 bases between. As DNA, the CDR3 is TGTGCCAGCAGCGTCGGGGGCGCAACTAATGAAAAACTGTTTTTT. This codes for CASSVGGATNEKLFF. The whole variable domain, filled in from reference TRBV9 and TRBJ1-4, reads DSGVTQTPKHLITATGQRVTLRCSPRSGDLSVYWYQQSLDQGLQFLIQYYNGEERAKGNILERFSAQQFPDLHSELNLSSLELGDSALYFCASSVGGATNEKLFFGSGTQLSVL.

V usage is TRBV5-8 and J usage is TRBJ2-1; D unclear. V dropped 1 base and J dropped 8 bases, with 4 bases sitting between them. CDR1 is SGHTS and CDR2 is YDEGEE in the germline V gene. The CDR3 runs to 11 residues. CDR3 sequence reads: CASSLLYEQFF. The CDR3 bases are TGTGCCAGCAGCTTGCTATATGAGCAGTTCTTC.

This clone was picked up a small number of times. The rearrangement joins TRBV16 to TRBJ1-6; TRBD1 agrees at 9 bases. Trimming at V came to 4 bases and at J to 8 bases, leaving 6 bases not matched to a gene. The CDR3 spans 15 residues. CDR1 and CDR2 from the germline V gene are KGHSY and FQNENV. The DNA for the CDR3 is TGTGCCAGCAGCCTTAAGGGGGACAGGGATTCACCCCTCCACTTT. Amino acid sequence: CASSLKGDRDSPLHF.

This chain connects TRBV18 to TRBJ2-1; TRBD1 matches at 7 bases. This CDR3 has 14 residues. V lost 5 bases to trimming and J lost 8 bases; unmatched junction nucleotides: 9. Germline V CDR1 and CDR2: KGHSH, LQKENI. The CDR3: CASSKTGERDEQFF. The CDR3 nucleotides are TGTGCCAGCTCAAAAACAGGGGAAAGGGATGAGCAGTTCTTC.

This clone was seen a few times. The DNA for the CDR3 is TGTGCCAGCAGCTTAAACTCCCCGGACAGTAGCACAGATACGCAGTATTTT. Protein product: CASSLNSPDSSTDTQYF. The chain recombines TRBV7-3 with TRBJ2-3; a possible D gene is TRBD1 (6 bases). Trimming stripped 1 base from V and 0 bases from J, with 14 bases between. This CDR3 has 17 residues. CDR1 SGHTA and CDR2 FQGTGA come from the germline V gene.

The DNA of the CDR3 is TGTGCCAGCTCACCCCTAGACAGGGGGGGGTCCGAGCAGTACTTC. This gives the protein CASSPLDRGGSEQYF. V and J are TRBV18 and TRBJ2-7; 9 nucleotides match TRBD1. The CDR3 loop spans 15 amino acids. The germline CDR1 and CDR2 sequences are KGHSH and LQKENI. Trimming at V came to 3 bases and at J to 6 bases, leaving 9 bases not matched to a gene.

This clone has a single count. This chain links TRBV5-3 with TRBJ2-7, with D possibly TRBD2 on 5 matching bases. TRBV5-3 is classed as an ORF, of uncertain function. V was shortened by 4 bases and J by 2 bases, with 16 bases between the two germline ends. This CDR3 has 15 amino acids. CDR3 region: CARSLSRTVTYEQYF. The CDR3 region has the DNA TGTGCCAGAAGCCTCAGCAGGACTGTAACCTACGAGCAGTACTTC.

The gene calls are TRBV6-1 and TRBJ1-4, with D uncertain. CDR3 length: 15 amino acids. The V gene's germline CDR1 is MNHNS and CDR2 SASEGT. The V end lost 3 bases, the J end lost 8 bases, and 16 bases lay between the germline ends. The CDR3 sequence is CASSEDNLAGEKLFF. CDR3 nucleotides: TGTGCCAGCAGTGAGGATAATCTGGCGGGGGAAAAACTGTTTTTT.

This rearrangement joins TRBV6-1 to TRBJ1-3; TRBD1 is a possible D gene (6 bases). V shed 6 bases and J shed 0 bases, with 9 bases lying between them. The CDR3 is 14 residues long. CDR1 and CDR2 from the germline V gene are MNHNS and SASEGT. The CDR3 protein is CASSPGVSGNTIYF. The CDR3 nucleotides are TGTGCCAGCAGCCCAGGGGTCTCTGGAAACACCATATATTTT.

The chain has TRBV5-6 and TRBJ2-3, with D tentatively TRBD2 (6 bases). Germline lookup yields CDR1 SGHDT and CDR2 YYEEEE. CDR3 length: 15 amino acids. Trimming took off 3 bases at V and 0 bases at J, with 11 bases between the two ends. The CDR3 region has the DNA TGTGCCAGCAGCTCGGGGGAACCTAGCACAGATACGCAGTATTTT. Translating it yields CASSSGEPSTDTQYF.

The gene calls are TRBV11-2 and TRBJ2-1, with 14 bases that match TRBD2. The CDR3 extends over 15 amino acids. Trimming took 5 bases from V and 7 from J; bases not matched to a gene: 4. The germline gives CDR1 SGHAT, CDR2 FQNNGV. DNA for the CDR3: TGTGCCAGCAGCCCGGGACTAGCGGGGGTGAATGAGCAGTTCTTC. Protein: CASSPGLAGVNEQFF.

This chain links TRBV10-3 with TRBJ2-1, with D unresolved. The germline V and J ends were trimmed by 2 bases and 4 bases, with 6 bases remaining between them. Germline V CDR1 and CDR2: ENHRY, SYGVKD. The CDR3 covers 13 residues. The CDR3 DNA reads as TGTGCCATCAGTGAGACAGAATACAATGAGCAGTTCTTC. Translating gives CAISETEYNEQFF.

This clone has just one count. The chain joins TRBV21-1 to TRBJ2-6; TRBD1, the D gene given by the table, was not confirmed from the DNA. TRBV21-1 is flagged as a pseudogene. The length of the CDR3 is 20 residues. The CDR3 nucleotides are TGTGCCAGCAGCAAAGCACTAAGACAGGGGGGATACTCTGGGGCCAACGTCCTGACTTTC. Protein: CASSKALRQGGYSGANVLTF.

This chain links TRBV21-1 with TRBJ2-2. TRBV21-1 counts as a pseudogene. The CDR3 length is 18 residues. The CDR3 DNA follows: TGTGCCAGCAATTGGGGGGAACAGGGAAACAATCGCACCGGGGAGCTGTTTTTT. Encoded protein: CASNWGEQGNNRTGELFF.

The V gene is TRBV9, the J gene TRBJ1-3; 7 positions match TRBD1. CDR1 is SGDLS and CDR2 is YYNGEE in the germline V gene. Unmatched junction bases numbered 13, after V lost 1 base and J lost 0 bases. The CDR3 contains 19 residues. The CDR3 is CASSVSPTPPGGSGNTIYF. CDR3 DNA: TGTGCCAGCAGCGTATCTCCCACCCCCCCAGGGGGCTCTGGAAACACCATATATTTT.